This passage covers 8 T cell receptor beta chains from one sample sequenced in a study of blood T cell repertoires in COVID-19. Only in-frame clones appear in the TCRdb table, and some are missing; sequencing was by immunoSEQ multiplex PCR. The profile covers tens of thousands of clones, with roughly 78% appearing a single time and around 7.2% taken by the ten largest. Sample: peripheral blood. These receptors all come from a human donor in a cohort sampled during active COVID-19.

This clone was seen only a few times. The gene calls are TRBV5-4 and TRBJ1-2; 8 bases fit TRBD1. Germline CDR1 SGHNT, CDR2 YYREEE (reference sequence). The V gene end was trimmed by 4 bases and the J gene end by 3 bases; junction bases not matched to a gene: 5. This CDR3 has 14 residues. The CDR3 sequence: CASSIGQGDYGYTF. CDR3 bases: TGTGCCAGCAGCATCGGACAGGGAGACTATGGCTACACCTTC.

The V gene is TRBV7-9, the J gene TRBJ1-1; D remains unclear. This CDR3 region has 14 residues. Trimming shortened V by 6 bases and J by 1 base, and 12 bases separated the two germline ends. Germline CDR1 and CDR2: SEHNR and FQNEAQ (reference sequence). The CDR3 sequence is CASSSDGGNTEAFF. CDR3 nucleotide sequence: TGTGCCAGCAGTTCGGACGGAGGGAACACTGAAGCTTTCTTT. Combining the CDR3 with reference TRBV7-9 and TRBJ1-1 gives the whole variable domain DTGVSQNPRHKITKRGQNVTFRCDPISEHNRLYWYRQTLGQGPEFLTYFQNEAQLEKSRLLSDRFSAERPKGSFSTLEIQRTEQGDSAMYLCASSSDGGNTEAFFGQGTRLTVV.

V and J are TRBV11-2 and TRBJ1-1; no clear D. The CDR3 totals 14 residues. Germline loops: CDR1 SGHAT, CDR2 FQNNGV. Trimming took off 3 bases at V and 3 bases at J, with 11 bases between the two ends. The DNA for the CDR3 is TGTGCCAGCAGCTTTCTAGACGGAGACACTGAAGCTTTCTTT. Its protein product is CASSFLDGDTEAFF.

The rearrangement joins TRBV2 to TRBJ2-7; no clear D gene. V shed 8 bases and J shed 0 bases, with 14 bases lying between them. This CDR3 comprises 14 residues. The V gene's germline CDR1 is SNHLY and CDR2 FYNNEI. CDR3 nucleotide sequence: TGTGCCAGCGTGGTGAGTCTGAGCTCCTACGAGCAGTACTTC. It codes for CASVVSLSSYEQYF.

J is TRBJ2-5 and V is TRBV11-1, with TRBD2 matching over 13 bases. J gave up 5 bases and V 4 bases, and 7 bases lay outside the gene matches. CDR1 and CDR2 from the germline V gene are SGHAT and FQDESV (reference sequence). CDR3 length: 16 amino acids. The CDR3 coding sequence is TGTGCCAGCAGCTCCAGTGAGACTAGCGGGGGGGAGACCCAGTACTTC. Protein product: CASSSSETSGGETQYF.

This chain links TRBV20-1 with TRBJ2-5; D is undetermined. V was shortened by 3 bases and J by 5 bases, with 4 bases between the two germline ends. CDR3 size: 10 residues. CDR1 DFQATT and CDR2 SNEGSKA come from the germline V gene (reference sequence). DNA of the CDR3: TGCAGTGCTAGCCAGGAGACCCAGTACTTC. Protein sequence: CSASQETQYF.

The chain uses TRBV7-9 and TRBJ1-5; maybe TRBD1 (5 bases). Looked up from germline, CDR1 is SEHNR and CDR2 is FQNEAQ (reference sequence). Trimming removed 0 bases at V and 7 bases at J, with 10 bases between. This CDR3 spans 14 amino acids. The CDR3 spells CASSLAGAGQPQHF. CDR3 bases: TGTGCCAGCAGCTTAGCAGGGGCGGGACAGCCCCAGCATTTT.

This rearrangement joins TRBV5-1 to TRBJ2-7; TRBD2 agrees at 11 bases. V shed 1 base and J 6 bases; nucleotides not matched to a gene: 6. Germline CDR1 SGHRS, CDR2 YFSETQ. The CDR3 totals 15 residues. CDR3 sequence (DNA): TGCGCCAGCAGCTTGCTAGCGGGGGGCCGGTCCGAGCAGTACTTC. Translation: CASSLLAGGRSEQYF.